This is a list of T cell receptor beta chains from one sample in a study of T-cell memory formation after mild COVID-19. TCRdb analysed the 5' RACE reads with MiXCR anew, one entry per CDR3 protein. This sample has hundreds of thousands of distinct CDR3 sequences, with 18% found just once. The sequenced material came from PBMCs or a T cell subset sorted from them (not recorded which). These receptors were collected from a man younger than 35 who had mild COVID-19 (a few samples of this study predate the infection). Cell type and time point are not known. Each CDR3 is given with its conserved first and last residue. The order of the fields is clone size, V gene, D gene, CDR3 length, J gene, CDR3 protein, CDR3 DNA. A D gene is named only where the DNA matches it firmly. A clone size is listed for some rows: how often the clone was seen (once, few, many), or a class if it is expanded.

>few|TRBV11-2|NA|10|TRBJ1-1
CASMAVEAFF
TGTGCCAGCATGGCAGTTGAAGCTTTCTTT
>few|TRBV28|TRBD2|15|TRBJ2-5
CASTLAGGYQETQYF
TGTGCCAGCACTCTAGCGGGGGGTTACCAAGAGACCCAGTACTTC
>NA|TRBV5-4|NA|14|TRBJ2-3
CASSLGLYADTQYF
TGTGCCAGCAGCCTAGGGCTATACGCGGATACGCAGTATTTT
>few|TRBV7-9|NA|13|TRBJ2-7
CASRERENYEQYF
TGTGCCAGCAGGGAACGAGAAAACTACGAGCAGTACTTC
>once|TRBV7-3|NA|13|TRBJ2-1
CASSLFRINEQFF
TGTGCCAGCAGCTTATTTCGGATCAATGAGCAGTTCTTT
>few|TRBV29-1|NA|15|TRBJ2-2
CSVYSGAADTGELFF
TGCAGCGTCTACTCAGGGGCGGCGGACACCGGGGAGCTGTTTTTT
>few|TRBV7-9|TRBD1|18|TRBJ2-7
CASSYSGTGGGSSYEQYF
TGTGCCAGCAGCTACTCCGGGACAGGGGGCGGCAGCTCCTACGAGCAGTACTTC
>few|TRBV4-3|NA|15|TRBJ2-7
CASSQDYPVSYEQYF
TGCGCCAGCAGCCAAGATTATCCGGTCTCCTACGAGCAGTACTTC
>NA|TRBV4-3|NA|13|TRBJ2-2
CASSQEETGELFF
TGCGCCAGCAGCCAAGAAGAAACCGGGGAGCTGTTTTTT
>NA|TRBV6-5|NA|14|TRBJ1-2
CASSYNGGNYGYTF
TGTGCCAGCAGTTACAATGGGGGGAACTATGGCTACACCTTC
>NA|TRBV20-1|NA|13|TRBJ1-2
CSARYKRNYGYTF
TGCAGTGCTAGGTATAAGCGCAACTATGGCTACACCTTC
>few|TRBV12-5|TRBD1|17|TRBJ2-5
CASGQSGTGTPPETQYF
TGTGCTAGTGGTCAATCCGGGACAGGGACCCCTCCGGAGACCCAGTACTTC
>NA|TRBV4-2|NA|14|TRBJ2-5
CASSREQRQETQYF
TGTGCCAGCAGCCGGGAACAGCGACAGGAGACCCAGTACTTC
>few|TRBV2|TRBD2|14|TRBJ2-7
CASKAGETVYEQYF
TGTGCCAGCAAGGCGGGGGAGACAGTCTACGAGCAGTACTTC
>NA|TRBV4-1|NA|13|TRBJ1-2
CASSLPGIYGYTF
TGCGCCAGCAGCCTTCCGGGGATTTATGGCTACACCTTC
>NA|TRBV29-1|NA|13|TRBJ2-3
CSVERGGTDTQYF
TGCAGCGTTGAAAGGGGGGGCACAGATACGCAGTATTTT
>few|TRBV7-2|NA|15|TRBJ2-7
CASSLEAGVSYEQYF
TGTGCCAGCAGCTTAGAAGCGGGCGTCTCCTACGAGCAGTACTTC
>few|TRBV5-5|NA|13|TRBJ1-3
CASSLAGGNTIYF
TGTGCCAGCAGCTTGGCCGGAGGAAACACCATATATTTT
>few|TRBV20-1|TRBD1|14|TRBJ1-2
CSARDEDRDDGYTF
TGCAGTGCTAGAGACGAGGACAGGGACGATGGCTACACCTTC
>few|TRBV6-2/TRBV6-3|TRBD1|16|TRBJ2-6
CASAGTGAYGANVLTF
TGTGCCAGCGCCGGGACAGGGGCTTATGGGGCCAACGTCCTGACTTTC
>NA|TRBV6-2/TRBV6-3|NA|13|TRBJ1-2
CASSDTGYYGYTF
TGTGCCAGCAGTGATACAGGTTACTATGGCTACACCTTC
>NA|TRBV29-1|NA|14|TRBJ2-1
CSVEVPSSYNEQFF
TGCAGCGTTGAAGTTCCGAGCTCCTACAATGAGCAGTTCTTC
>NA|TRBV6-2/TRBV6-3|TRBD2|16|TRBJ2-1
CASSYRLAGGPGEQFF
TGTGCCAGCAGTTACCGGTTAGCGGGGGGCCCGGGTGAGCAGTTCTTC
>NA|TRBV18|NA|12|TRBJ1-1
CASSPLWEEAFF
TGTGCCAGCTCACCACTGTGGGAGGAAGCTTTCTTT
>NA|TRBV12-3/TRBV12-4|NA|13|TRBJ2-2
CANRQANTGELFF
TGTGCCAACCGACAGGCGAACACCGGGGAGCTGTTTTTT
>few|TRBV15|NA|13|TRBJ1-5
CATSSGGGQPQHF
TGTGCCACCAGCAGTGGTGGAGGTCAGCCCCAGCATTTT
>NA|TRBV7-2|TRBD2|15|TRBJ2-5
CASSFQRGDQETQYF
TGTGCCAGCAGCTTCCAGCGGGGGGACCAAGAGACCCAGTACTTC
>few|TRBV15|NA|11|TRBJ2-2
CATRGAGELFF
TGTGCCACCAGAGGCGCCGGGGAGCTGTTTTTT
>many|TRBV6-5|TRBD2|15|TRBJ2-3
CASSYLGLGGDTQYF
TGTGCCAGCAGTTACTTGGGACTAGGGGGAGATACGCAGTATTTT
>few|TRBV24-1|NA|13|TRBJ2-3
CATSDRAWDTQYF
TGTGCCACCAGTGACAGGGCTTGGGATACGCAGTATTTT
>NA|TRBV5-1|NA|16|TRBJ2-3
CASTALSRGSTDTQYF
TGCGCCAGCACCGCGCTCAGCAGGGGTAGCACAGATACGCAGTATTTT
>few|TRBV27|NA|14|TRBJ1-5
CASGVQGGNQPQHF
TGTGCCAGCGGTGTACAGGGAGGCAATCAGCCCCAGCATTTT
>NA|TRBV3-1|NA|22|TRBJ2-2
CASSQVSWLGRPTLGGTGELFF
TGTGCAAGCAGCCAAGTAAGTTGGTTAGGTCGGCCAACCCTAGGAGGCACCGGGGAGCTGTTTTTT
>many|TRBV12-3/TRBV12-4|NA|12|TRBJ1-2
CASSPGSYGYTF
TGTGCCAGCAGCCCGGGATCTTATGGCTACACCTTC
>few|TRBV12-3/TRBV12-4|NA|15|TRBJ2-3
CASTFSLASTDTQYF
TGTGCCAGCACCTTCAGCTTGGCTAGCACAGATACGCAGTATTTT
>few|TRBV7-9|NA|14|TRBJ1-4
CASLSTSKNEKLFF
TGTGCCAGCCTCTCAACCAGCAAAAATGAAAAACTGTTTTTT
>NA|TRBV7-2|TRBD2|17|TRBJ2-3
CASSLAGGGGSTDTQYF
TGTGCCAGCAGCTTAGCTGGCGGGGGAGGAAGCACAGATACGCAGTATTTT
>NA|TRBV4-1|TRBD1|15|TRBJ1-2
CASSQRDRAQGGYTF
TGCGCCAGCAGCCAGCGCGACAGGGCCCAAGGGGGCTACACCTTC
>few|TRBV5-1|TRBD1|17|TRBJ1-2
CASSSGGTGTINYGYTF
TGCGCCAGCAGCTCCGGGGGGACAGGAACAATCAACTATGGCTACACCTTC
>few|TRBV7-8|NA|16|TRBJ1-1
CASSLARGEAGTEAFF
TGTGCCAGCAGCTTAGCGCGGGGGGAAGCGGGCACTGAAGCTTTCTTT
>few|TRBV5-5|NA|14|TRBJ1-2
CASSLRTENNGYTF
TGTGCCAGCAGCTTGAGGACAGAGAACAATGGCTACACCTTC
>few|TRBV12-3/TRBV12-4|TRBD2|15|TRBJ2-2
CASSDRTSMTGELFF
TGTGCCAGCAGTGATCGGACTAGTATGACCGGGGAGCTGTTTTTT
>few|TRBV5-1|NA|13|TRBJ1-2
CASSLAAGRGYTF
TGCGCCAGCAGCTTGGCGGCAGGGAGAGGCTACACCTTC
>NA|TRBV18|NA|14|TRBJ2-5
CASSPGETQETQYF
TGTGCCAGCTCACCAGGGGAGACCCAAGAGACCCAGTACTTC
>few|TRBV7-2|TRBD1|15|TRBJ1-4
CASSAWDRGNEKLFF
TGTGCCAGCAGCGCGTGGGACAGGGGGAACGAAAAACTGTTTTTT
>few|TRBV7-2|NA|13|TRBJ1-1
CASSFGAPTEAFF
TGTGCCAGCAGCTTCGGGGCCCCTACTGAAGCTTTCTTT
>NA|TRBV5-1|NA|19|TRBJ2-3
CASSLWGLGTPSSTDTQYF
TGCGCCAGCAGCTTGTGGGGGCTCGGGACCCCATCCTCCACAGATACGCAGTATTTT
>NA|TRBV27|NA|15|TRBJ2-2
CASSFRVGNTGELFF
TGTGCCAGCAGTTTCAGGGTCGGAAACACCGGGGAGCTGTTTTTT
>NA|TRBV4-1|NA|17|TRBJ2-7
CASSQGGGGLLSYEQYF
TGCGCCAGCAGCCAAGGGGGTGGGGGACTTTTATCCTACGAGCAGTACTTC
>few|TRBV29-1|NA|15|TRBJ1-4
CSVEIGMREVEKLFF
TGCAGCGTTGAAATCGGGATGAGAGAGGTTGAAAAACTGTTTTTT
>few|TRBV18|NA|15|TRBJ1-1
CASSPNVNRATEAFF
TGTGCCAGCTCACCGAACGTCAACAGGGCCACTGAAGCTTTCTTT
>NA|TRBV20-1|NA|15|TRBJ1-1
CSATAPTLGNTEAFF
TGCAGTGCTACGGCTCCGACCTTGGGGAACACTGAAGCTTTCTTT
>NA|TRBV4-1|NA|15|TRBJ1-5
CASSQVSDSNQPQHF
TGCGCCAGCAGCCAAGTGTCTGATAGCAATCAGCCCCAGCATTTT
>few|TRBV4-2|TRBD1|17|TRBJ2-2
CASSQTGTGVSAGELFF
TGTGCCAGCAGCCAAACAGGGACAGGGGTCAGCGCCGGGGAGCTGTTTTTT
>few|TRBV4-3|NA|14|TRBJ2-7
CASSHRTGSYEQYF
TGCGCCAGCAGCCACCGGACTGGGTCCTACGAGCAGTACTTC
>NA|TRBV2|NA|12|TRBJ2-1
CASRPGADEQFF
TGTGCCAGCAGGCCCGGAGCCGATGAGCAGTTCTTC
>few|TRBV5-1|NA|14|TRBJ2-7
CASSLSPGSYEQYF
TGCGCCAGCAGCTTATCTCCAGGCTCCTACGAGCAGTACTTC